This T cell receptor (beta chain) was sequenced during a study of cytomegalovirus exposure and HLA in healthy donors. Primers: 60 Vbeta forward and 13 Jbeta reverse. The data were produced by immunoSEQ multiplex PCR, yet TCRdb's version contains in-frame clones alone and is incomplete. Among some 190,000 clones listed, 85% were seen once. Germline values: CDR1 SGDLS, CDR2 YYNGEE. Trimming removed 3 bases at V and 2 bases at J, with 19 bases between. This CDR3 has 17 amino acids. J is TRBJ2-3 and V is TRBV9, with D tentatively TRBD2 (6 bases). Sequencing was performed on PBMCs. The source is a boy aged 2 to 10 in good health and CMV-seronegative. CDR3: CASSAPAFAGLTDTQYF. CDR3 nucleotide sequence: TGTGCCAGCAGCGCACCCGCGTTTGCGGGACTCACAGATACGCAGTATTTT.